This T cell receptor beta chain is drawn from a study of blood T cell repertoires in COVID-19. Study context: COVID-19 samples, acute and convalescent, were from the United States, Italy and Spain. PBMCs, B-cell-depleted T cells, or T cells were the source of the cDNA or gDNA that made up the material.

Authors' analysis steps: Amplification with reference gene primers provided the estimates of nucleated cell counts. The table came from immunoSEQ multiplex PCR; TCRdb's copy has only in-frame clones and leaves some out. The V and J calls and the clone size are those of that table, but D and trimming were determined from the DNA. Of approximately 130,000 clones listed, 55% to 75% are singletons. Germline V gives CDR1 SGHVS, CDR2 FNYEAQ. The CDR3 is 14 residues long. V was pared by 3 bases and J by 1 base, with 9 bases between. Source material: peripheral blood. This receptor was obtained from a woman aged 70-85 years with acute or convalescent COVID-19. J is TRBJ2-5 and V is TRBV7-6; D is undetermined. Here the CDR3 DNA reads TGTGCCAGCAGCTTCGACACAGTCCAAGAGACCCAGTACTTC. Encoded protein: CASSFDTVQETQYF.